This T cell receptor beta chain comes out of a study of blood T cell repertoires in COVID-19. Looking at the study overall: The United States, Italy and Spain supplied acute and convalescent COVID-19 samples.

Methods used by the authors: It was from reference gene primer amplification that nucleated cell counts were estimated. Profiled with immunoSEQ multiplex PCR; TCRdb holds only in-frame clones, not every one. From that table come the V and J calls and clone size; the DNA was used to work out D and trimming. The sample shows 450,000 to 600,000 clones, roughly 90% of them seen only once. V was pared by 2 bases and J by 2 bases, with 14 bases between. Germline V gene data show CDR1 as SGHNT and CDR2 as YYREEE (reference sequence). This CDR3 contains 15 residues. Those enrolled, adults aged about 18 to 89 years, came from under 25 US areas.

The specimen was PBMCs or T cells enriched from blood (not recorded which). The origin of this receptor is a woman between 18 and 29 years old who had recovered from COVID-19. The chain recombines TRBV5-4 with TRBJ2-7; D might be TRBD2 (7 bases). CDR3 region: CASSLGGEATYEQYF. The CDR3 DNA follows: TGTGCCAGCAGCTTAGGGGGGGAGGCCACCTACGAGCAGTACTTC.